The 29 T cell receptor beta chains below all came from one sample that was sequenced in a study of graft-versus-host responses after intestinal transplantation. Profiling relied on immunoSEQ multiplex PCR, and the TCRdb table lists in-frame clones only, not all of them. The sample shows about 16,000 clones, less than 85% of them seen only once. The graft tissue was processed, and this released both intraepithelial and lamina propria lymphocytes. This specimen consisted of ileum tissue, obtained just over 100 days after intestinal transplant. These TCRs come from a human patient who received an intestinal transplant, so some T cells may come from the graft donor.

This rearrangement joins TRBV5-6 to TRBJ2-5, with unresolved D. The CDR3 runs 15 residues. The ends were cut back, 4 bases at V and 3 bases at J, with 16 bases in the middle. Germline loops: CDR1 SGHDT, CDR2 YYEEEE. CDR3 sequence reads: CASSGPQSREETQYF. The CDR3 coding sequence is TGTGCCAGCAGCGGACCCCAGAGCAGAGAAGAGACCCAGTACTTC.

The chain recombines TRBV6-6 with TRBJ2-2; D unresolved. The germline V gene encodes CDR1 MNHNY and CDR2 SVGAGI (reference sequence). The CDR3 spans 12 residues. Deletions cut 7 bases from V and 2 bases from J, with 5 bases between. CDR3 DNA: TGTGCCAGCACTTTTAACACCGGGGAGCTGTTTTTT. Protein: CASTFNTGELFF.

This clone turned up a few times. V is TRBV28 and J is TRBJ2-1; 12 bases line up with TRBD2. The junction had 9 bases not matched to a gene; V was cut back by 3 bases and J by 9 bases. CDR1 and CDR2 from the germline V gene are MDHEN and SYDVKM. The CDR3 is 16 residues long. This CDR3 is CASSFHGLAGLGEQFF. The CDR3 DNA reads as TGTGCCAGCAGTTTCCACGGACTAGCGGGGCTGGGTGAGCAGTTCTTC.

This clone has only one observation. This CDR3 reads CSVEESGTVTPYEQYF. The CDR3 DNA reads TGCAGCGTTGAAGAATCCGGGACAGTCACGCCTTACGAGCAGTACTTC. The chain uses TRBV29-1 and TRBJ2-7, with 7 bases identical to TRBD1. V lost 0 bases and J lost 4; bases outside the gene matches: 12. This CDR3 spans 16 amino acids. CDR1 is SQVTM, CDR2 ANQGSEA, per germline.

The J gene is TRBJ2-1, the V gene TRBV28, with 13 bases identical to TRBD2. The junction had 3 bases not matched to a gene; V was cut back by 3 bases and J by 7 bases. CDR3 length: 15 residues. Germline values: CDR1 MDHEN, CDR2 SYDVKM. The CDR3 reads CASSLGTSGTNEQFF. Here the CDR3 DNA reads TGTGCCAGCAGTTTGGGGACTAGCGGGACGAATGAGCAGTTCTTC.

The V and J genes are TRBV19 and TRBJ2-2; the match to TRBD2 covers 12 bases. V lost 9 bases to trimming and J lost 5 bases; unmatched junction nucleotides: 7. This CDR3 is built from 15 residues. In germline, CDR1 is LNHDA, CDR2 SQIVND (reference sequence). CDR3 sequence: CASRLAGVDTGELFF. The CDR3 nucleotides are TGTGCCAGCAGACTAGCGGGAGTAGATACCGGGGAGCTGTTTTTT. Supplemented by reference TRBV19 and TRBJ2-2, the full variable domain reads DGGITQSPKYLFRKEGQNVTLSCEQNLNHDAMYWYRQDPGQGLRLIYYSQIVNDFQKGDIAEGYSVSREKKESFPLTVTSAQKNPTAFYLCASRLAGVDTGELFFGEGSRLTVL.

The CDR3 DNA is TGTGCCAGCAGTTTATATATGGGTACTGAGAACACTGAAGCTTTCTTT. It encodes CASSLYMGTENTEAFF. V is TRBV27 and J is TRBJ1-1; D is uncertain. The CDR3 has 16 amino acids. V was shortened by 1 base and J by 1 base, with 13 bases between the two germline ends. The V gene's germline CDR1 is MNHEY and CDR2 SMNVEV (reference sequence).

This chain links TRBV2 with TRBJ1-5; D is ambiguous. Between the trimmed V and J ends, which lost 5 bases and 6 bases, there was a span of 17 bases. The CDR3 loop spans 15 amino acids. Germline loops: CDR1 SNHLY, CDR2 FYNNEI. CDR3 coding DNA: TGTGCCAGCAGTTTGGTACCGAGGTGGGGTCAGCCCCAGCATTTT. It yields the protein CASSLVPRWGQPQHF.

This clone was counted once. This chain links TRBV9 with TRBJ2-7; no clear D gene. Trimming took off 0 bases at V and 1 base at J, with 8 bases between the two ends. The CDR3 has 14 amino acids. Germline loops: CDR1 SGDLS, CDR2 YYNGEE. Written as DNA, the CDR3 is TGTGCCAGCAGCGTAGCTCTCTATTCCTACGAGCAGTACTTC. Translation: CASSVALYSYEQYF.

The chain uses TRBV5-1 and TRBJ1-6; a weak D match, TRBD1 (5 bases). The germline V and J ends were trimmed by 3 bases and 0 bases, with 31 bases remaining between them. This CDR3 contains 23 residues. In germline, CDR1 is SGHRS, CDR2 YFSETQ. In DNA, the CDR3 is TGCGCCAGCAGCTCCGCCCGACCTGACAGCTCCTCGCTCGCCAGCTCCTATAATTCACCCCTCCACTTT. Translation: CASSSARPDSSSLASSYNSPLHF.

This clone was seen more than once but under ten times. This chain uses TRBV27 with TRBJ2-3; D not certain. This CDR3 region has 15 residues. From germline, CDR1 is MNHEY and CDR2 SMNVEV (reference sequence). The ends were cut back, 3 bases at V and 2 bases at J, with 12 bases in the middle. CDR3 DNA: TGTGCCAGCAGTTTCCCCCCAGGATCCACAGATACGCAGTATTTT. It codes for CASSFPPGSTDTQYF.

The chain employs TRBV11-2 and TRBJ2-5; D unresolved. Between the trimmed V and J ends, which lost 5 bases and 5 bases, there was a span of 15 bases. CDR1 SGHAT and CDR2 FQNNGV come from the germline V gene. CDR3 length equals 14 residues. CDR3 nucleotide sequence: TGTGCCAGCAGCCTCGGCGAAGGGTGGGAGACCCAGTACTTC. Translated, it gives CASSLGEGWETQYF.

The chain combines TRBV28 with TRBJ2-7; 7 nucleotides agree with TRBD1. V dropped 6 bases and J dropped 6; count of bases not matched to a gene: 11. CDR1 and CDR2 from the germline V gene are MDHEN and SYDVKM. This CDR3 is built from 14 residues. The CDR3 region is CASSPWTGPAEQYF. CDR3 sequence (DNA): TGTGCCAGCAGCCCATGGACAGGTCCCGCCGAGCAGTACTTC. The variable domain in full, completed from reference TRBV28 and TRBJ2-7, reads DVKVTQSSRYLVKRTGEKVFLECVQDMDHENMFWYRQDPGLGLRLIYFSYDVKMKEKGDIPEGYSVSREKKERFSLILESASTNQTSMYLCASSPWTGPAEQYFGPGTRLTVT.

This chain uses TRBV4-2 with TRBJ1-3; 8 bases are shared with TRBD1. Trimming removed 4 bases from V and 4 bases from J; junction bases left unmatched: 3. In germline, CDR1 is LGHNA, CDR2 YNFKEQ. The CDR3 is made up of 14 amino acids. The CDR3 DNA follows: TGTGCCAGCAGCCGGTGGACAGGGGGAAACACCATATATTTT. The encoded protein is CASSRWTGGNTIYF.

The rearrangement links TRBV20-1 to TRBJ1-4; no firm D call. CDR3 length: 11 amino acids. V lost 1 base, J lost 10 bases, and 7 bases lay in between. The germline gives CDR1 DFQATT, CDR2 SNEGSKA (reference sequence). CDR3 DNA: TGCAGTGCTAGAGGTGGGAGAAAACTGTTTTTT. Its protein product is CSARGGRKLFF.

V gene TRBV7-9 combines with J gene TRBJ1-5; perhaps TRBD1 as D (5 bases). CDR1 and CDR2 (germline): SEHNR, FQNEAQ (reference sequence). The CDR3 extends over 13 amino acids. The ends were cut back, 7 bases at V and 5 bases at J, with 12 bases in the middle. The CDR3 is CASTPGGDQPQHF. CDR3 DNA: TGTGCCAGCACCCCCGGGGGGGATCAGCCCCAGCATTTT.

The table lists this clone with a few counts. The gene calls are TRBV5-1 and TRBJ2-2; D remains ambiguous. Looked up from germline, CDR1 is SGHRS and CDR2 is YFSETQ. Trimming shortened V by 4 bases and J by 1 base, and 14 bases separated the two germline ends. This CDR3 has 16 residues. The CDR3 nucleotides read TGCGCCAGCAGCGTCCGGCCAGGCGTGAACACCGGGGAGCTGTTTTTT. Translating gives CASSVRPGVNTGELFF. The full variable domain, with the rest looked up from reference TRBV5-1 and TRBJ2-2, is KAGVTQTPRYLIKTRGQQVTLSCSPISGHRSVSWYQQTPGQGLQFLFEYFSETQRNKGNFPGRFSGRQFSNSRSEMNVSTLELGDSALYLCASSVRPGVNTGELFFGEGSRLTVL.

The chain recombines TRBV9 with TRBJ2-3; 8 nucleotides align to TRBD2. Trimming removed 2 bases from V and 2 bases from J; junction bases left unmatched: 10. Germline lookup yields CDR1 SGDLS and CDR2 YYNGEE. This CDR3 is 17 amino acids long. Here the CDR3 DNA reads TGTGCCAGCAGCGTCTCGCGGACTAGCAAGATCACAGATACGCAGTATTTT. Its translation: CASSVSRTSKITDTQYF.

The V call is TRBV6-5, the J call TRBJ1-1; D call uncertain. The V end was cut by 5 bases, the J end by 0 bases, with 13 bases between. Germline loops: CDR1 MNHEY, CDR2 SVGAGI. The CDR3 runs to 15 residues. Here the CDR3 reads CASSTTRTVNTEAFF. Written as DNA, the CDR3 is TGTGCCAGCAGTACAACTAGGACCGTGAACACTGAAGCTTTCTTT.

The chain has TRBV7-9 and TRBJ1-2; tentative D call: TRBD1 (6 bases). Trimming shortened V by 1 base and J by 5 bases, and 11 bases separated the two germline ends. The CDR3 sequence is 14 residues long. The germline V gene has CDR1 SEHNR and CDR2 FQNEAQ (reference sequence). CDR3 DNA: TGTGCCAGCAGCTTAGTTGGGGGCTCATATGGCTACACCTTC. Protein product: CASSLVGGSYGYTF.

In its sample, this clone was seen once. The chain joins TRBV4-1 to TRBJ2-1; TRBD2 matches 10 bases. Germline-derived CDR1 and CDR2 are MGHRA and YSYEKL. The CDR3 runs to 18 residues. Trimming took 4 bases from V and 6 from J; bases not matched to a gene: 15. CDR3 residues: CASSLLFWGLAILNEQFF. In DNA, the CDR3 is TGCGCCAGCAGCCTCTTATTTTGGGGACTAGCGATCCTCAATGAGCAGTTCTTC.

The chain couples TRBV6-5 to TRBJ2-7; no clear D gene. This CDR3 contains 12 residues. In germline, CDR1 is MNHEY, CDR2 SVGAGI. The V and J ends lost 6 bases and 2 bases respectively, with 8 bases between them. CDR3 in amino acids: CASSQPTYEQYF. The CDR3 nucleotides read TGTGCCAGCAGCCAACCCACCTACGAGCAGTACTTC.

The chain employs TRBV7-9 and TRBJ1-2; no firm D call. This CDR3 region has 15 residues. Germline values: CDR1 SEHNR, CDR2 FQNEAQ (reference sequence). V was shortened by 1 base and J by 5 bases, with 14 bases between the two germline ends. The CDR3 region is CASSLGRASLYGYTF. The CDR3 DNA reads as TGTGCCAGCAGCTTAGGGCGGGCCTCCCTATATGGCTACACCTTC.

V gene TRBV7-2 combines with J gene TRBJ1-2, with D perhaps matching TRBD1 (5 bases). Germline V gene data show CDR1 as SGHTA and CDR2 as FQGNSA. The CDR3 extends over 18 amino acids. V gave up 1 base and J gave up 4 bases, with 22 bases separating them. The CDR3 sequence is CASSLGGDGATLFYGYTF. Written as DNA, the CDR3 is TGTGCCAGCAGCTTAGGAGGGGACGGGGCCACCCTGTTCTATGGCTACACCTTC.

CDR3 in amino acids: CASSFLRGGEQYF. The CDR3 nucleotides are TGTGCCAGCAGCTTCCTCCGGGGGGGTGAGCAGTACTTC. The chain joins TRBV7-3 to TRBJ2-7; 8 bases align to TRBD2. The CDR3 covers 13 residues. Per germline, CDR1 SGHTA and CDR2 FQGTGA. With V trimmed by 3 bases and J by 7 bases, 5 bases remained unmatched.

This clone was counted a few times. The chain carries TRBV7-8 and TRBJ2-1; a possible D gene is TRBD2 (5 bases). This CDR3 is 11 amino acids long. The germline V gene has CDR1 SGHVS and CDR2 FQNEAQ. Trimming took off 1 base at V and 10 bases at J, with 5 bases between the two ends. CDR3 nucleotides: TGTGCCAGCAGCTTAGGAGGGGAGCAGTTCTTC. This translates into CASSLGGEQFF.

The genes are TRBV5-1 and TRBJ2-7; D is possibly TRBD2 (5 bases). From germline, CDR1 is SGHRS and CDR2 YFSETQ. V lost 0 bases and J lost 3, with 10 bases in between. CDR3 length: 14 residues. This CDR3 is CASSLASLRYEQYF. The CDR3 nucleotides read TGCGCCAGCAGCTTGGCTAGCCTGCGCTACGAGCAGTACTTC. Full variable domain (remainder filled in from reference TRBV5-1 and TRBJ2-7): KAGVTQTPRYLIKTRGQQVTLSCSPISGHRSVSWYQQTPGQGLQFLFEYFSETQRNKGNFPGRFSGRQFSNSRSEMNVSTLELGDSALYLCASSLASLRYEQYFGPGTRLTVT.

The CDR3 nucleotides read TGTGCCAGCAGTCGAAGGGCCCTCCTTATACAGGGGACCTACGAGCAGTACTTC. Translating gives CASSRRALLIQGTYEQYF. The chain has TRBV11-3 and TRBJ2-7; 7 bases are shared with TRBD1. The CDR3 length is 18 residues. The V segment lost 6 bases and the J segment 2 bases; nucleotides outside the gene matches: 19. CDR1 and CDR2 from the germline V gene are SGHNT and YENEEA.

The chain employs TRBV2 and TRBJ2-3, with D unclear. The V end lost 5 bases, the J end lost 0 bases, and 12 bases lay between the germline ends. The CDR3 has 15 residues. Germline V gene lookup returns CDR1 SNHLY and CDR2 FYNNEI. CDR3 coding DNA: TGTGCCAGCAGTCGGCCGGCCCGAAGCACAGATACGCAGTATTTT. It encodes CASSRPARSTDTQYF.